This T cell receptor (beta chain) was profiled in a study of blood T cell repertoires in COVID-19. Across the study: Specimens from acute and convalescent COVID-19 originated in the United States, Italy and Spain.

The CDR3 is 13 residues long. Germline values: CDR1 LGHDT, CDR2 YNNKEL (reference sequence). Between the trimmed V and J ends, which lost 4 bases and 6 bases, there was a span of 11 bases. The Seattle patients, enrolled during active infection, were followed longitudinally. As processed by the authors: Amplifying reference gene primers gave estimates of nucleated cell counts. TCRdb keeps only in-frame clones here, not all; method: immunoSEQ multiplex PCR. V, J and clone size reflect that table, while D and trimming were determined from the DNA. The table shows 210,000 or so clones, with 83% occurring only once.

The sequencing input was peripheral blood. This clonotype was obtained from a woman aged 25 to 45 with COVID-19, enrolled during active disease. J is TRBJ2-3 and V is TRBV3-1 (or the pseudogene TRBV3-2); D perhaps matches TRBD2 (5 bases). The CDR3 loop is CASSPNSGDTQYF. For the CDR3, the DNA is TGTGCCAGCAGCCCCAATTCGGGGGATACGCAGTATTTT.